The 17 T cell receptor beta chains below were found in one sample sequenced in a study of T-cell memory formation after mild COVID-19. MiXCR, applied by TCRdb to the 5' RACE reads, yields one record per CDR3 protein. The sample lists some 300,000 distinct CDR3 sequences, roughly 20% occurring once. Sequencing used PBMCs or a T cell subset sorted from them (not recorded which). These receptors were obtained from a man aged 18 to 29 who had mild COVID-19 (a few samples of this study predate the infection). Cell type and time point are not known.

V is TRBV7-9 and J is TRBJ2-1, with 10 bases that match TRBD2. The V gene end was trimmed by 5 bases and the J gene end by 4 bases; junction bases not matched to a gene: 8. CDR3 size: 16 residues. Germline V gives CDR1 SEHNR, CDR2 FQNEAQ (reference sequence). CDR3 residues: CASSPRAGGQYNEQFF. CDR3 sequence (DNA): TGTGCCAGCAGCCCGCGAGCGGGGGGGCAGTACAATGAGCAGTTCTTC.

The rearrangement joins TRBV20-1 to TRBJ2-3; no clear D gene. Germline values: CDR1 DFQATT, CDR2 SNEGSKA (reference sequence). The V end lost 3 bases, the J end lost 6 bases, and 19 bases lay between the germline ends. This CDR3 contains 15 residues. For the CDR3, the DNA is TGCAGTGCTAGCCATGGCGGCGAGACTGGGGATACGCAGTATTTT. It encodes CSASHGGETGDTQYF.

This clonotype was observed a handful of times. The V and J genes are TRBV27 and TRBJ2-7; possible D gene TRBD2, 6 bases. The CDR3 is 14 residues long. The germline V gene encodes CDR1 MNHEY and CDR2 SMNVEV (reference sequence). Trimming cost V 2 bases and J 2 bases, with 10 bases left between them. The CDR3 reads CASSLRGFTYEQYF. The CDR3 region has the DNA TGTGCCAGCAGTTTACGGGGGTTCACCTACGAGCAGTACTTC.

This chain joins TRBV20-1 and TRBJ1-1, with 8 positions matching TRBD1. The ends lost 4 bases at V and 2 bases at J; junction bases unmatched: 6. The germline V gene encodes CDR1 DFQATT and CDR2 SNEGSKA (reference sequence). The length of the CDR3 is 14 residues. The CDR3 DNA is TGCAGTGCTATACAGGGGGTAGGAAACACTGAAGCTTTCTTT. It is translated as CSAIQGVGNTEAFF.

The chain employs TRBV5-6 and TRBJ2-1; D is unclear. V lost 2 bases, J lost 9 bases, and 9 bases lay in between. CDR1 SGHDT and CDR2 YYEEEE come from the germline V gene. The CDR3 sequence is 12 residues long. CDR3 coding DNA: TGTGCCAGCAGCTTTGGGGTCCTTGAGCAGTTCTTC. Amino acids: CASSFGVLEQFF.

Concerning this clonotype itself: This may arise from a read error, as a much more abundant clone is one base away. The V and J genes are TRBV5-1 and TRBJ2-3; the match to TRBD2 covers 8 bases. Germline lookup yields CDR1 SGHRS and CDR2 YFSETQ. Germline trimming cut 3 bases from V and 3 bases from J; bases unmatched to any gene: 6. The CDR3 runs to 15 residues. In DNA, the CDR3 is TGCGCCAGCAGCTGGTCCGGGGGGGGGACAGATACGCAGTATTTT. It translates to CASSWSGGGTDTQYF.

This clonotype came up a few times. This chain uses TRBV5-1 with TRBJ1-2; D may be TRBD1 (6 bases). Trimming stripped 3 bases from V and 8 bases from J, with 11 bases between. Germline CDR1 reads SGHRS; CDR2 reads YFSETQ. The CDR3 runs to 12 residues. CDR3 nucleotides: TGCGCCAGCAGCTCCGGGGGGCCCGGCTACACCTTC. Protein: CASSSGGPGYTF.

J is TRBJ1-2 and V is TRBV5-6; D is unclear. Trimming stripped 4 bases from V and 4 bases from J, with 14 bases between. The germline V gene has CDR1 SGHDT and CDR2 YYEEEE. This CDR3 spans 14 amino acids. CDR3 nucleotides: TGTGCCAGCAGCGAAGGACGATTCCGCTATGGCTACACCTTC. It encodes CASSEGRFRYGYTF.

This clonotype was detected only a few times. The chain carries TRBV28 and TRBJ1-5, with a weak D call TRBD1 (5 bases). The CDR3 sequence is 14 residues long. Per the germline V gene, CDR1 is MDHEN and CDR2 is SYDVKM. Trimming removed 7 bases from V and 6 bases from J, with 16 bases in between. CDR3 sequence (DNA): TGTGCCAGCACCACTGGGGGTTTCGGTCAGCCCCAGCATTTT. Residues: CASTTGGFGQPQHF.

The rearrangement links TRBV3-1 to TRBJ2-7; D uncertain. The length of the CDR3 is 15 residues. CDR1 and CDR2 (germline): LGHDT, YNNKEL (reference sequence). Trimming took 4 bases from V and 0 from J, leaving 13 bases between them. In DNA, the CDR3 is TGTGCCAGCAGCCCCCTAGGCAGCCTCTCCTACGAGCAGTACTTC. Residues: CASSPLGSLSYEQYF.

The chain couples TRBV4-1 to TRBJ2-7; possible D gene TRBD2, 6 bases. Germline V lookup: CDR1 MGHRA, CDR2 YSYEKL. The CDR3 runs 15 residues. Trimming removed 4 bases at V and 0 bases at J, with 13 bases between. For the CDR3, the DNA is TGCGCCAGCAGCCTAGGGACGGGAGTCTCCTACGAGCAGTACTTC. Its translation: CASSLGTGVSYEQYF.

The chain uses TRBV29-1 and TRBJ2-3; TRBD2 agrees at 9 bases. Trimming at V came to 5 bases and at J to 4 bases, leaving 7 bases not matched to a gene. CDR3 length equals 14 residues. The germline gives CDR1 SQVTM, CDR2 ANQGSEA. CDR3 DNA: TGCAGCGTTAATAGCGGGAGAGGTGCAGATACGCAGTATTTT. Translating it yields CSVNSGRGADTQYF.

The chain links TRBV5-1 to TRBJ2-7; 7 bases are a match to TRBD1. Trimming removed 6 bases from V and 3 bases from J; junction bases left unmatched: 3. CDR1 and CDR2 (germline): SGHRS, YFSETQ. The CDR3 spans 12 residues. This CDR3 is CASTRDSYEQYF. CDR3 DNA sequence: TGCGCCAGCACCAGGGACAGCTACGAGCAGTACTTC.

V is TRBV6-2 or TRBV6-3 and J is TRBJ1-5; 9 bases are shared with TRBD1. The germline V gene encodes CDR1 MNHEY and CDR2 SVGEGT. CDR3 size: 15 residues. V lost 6 bases and J lost 11; bases outside the gene matches: 14. CDR3 protein: CASRSPGTGQSAQHF. The CDR3 DNA reads as TGTGCCAGCAGGTCTCCCGGGACAGGGCAATCAGCCCAGCATTTT.

This clonotype was picked up a small number of times. The J gene is TRBJ1-6, the V gene TRBV3-1; TRBD1 aligns across 8 bases. Germline V gene data show CDR1 as LGHDT and CDR2 as YNNKEL (reference sequence). V lost 8 bases, J lost 7 bases, and 10 bases stayed unmatched. CDR3 length: 15 residues. DNA for the CDR3: TGTGCCAGCGGTTTACAGGGGGTCGGAAATTCACCCCTCCACTTT. It specifies CASGLQGVGNSPLHF.

This clonotype occurred a few times. The chain has TRBV5-1 and TRBJ1-2; the D gene is possibly TRBD1 (5 bases). Between the trimmed V and J ends, which lost 2 bases and 5 bases, there was a span of 13 bases. Per germline, CDR1 SGHRS and CDR2 YFSETQ. CDR3 length: 14 amino acids. CDR3 sequence: CASSLSQGSYGYTF. CDR3 nucleotide sequence: TGCGCCAGCAGCTTATCCCAGGGTAGTTATGGCTACACCTTC.

The J gene is TRBJ1-2, the V gene TRBV5-5, with 8 positions matching TRBD1. V lost 4 bases to trimming and J lost 7 bases; unmatched junction nucleotides: 9. This CDR3 is built from 14 residues. Germline values: CDR1 SGHKS, CDR2 YYEKEE (reference sequence). For the CDR3, the DNA is TGTGCCAGCAGCCTCGGACAGGGTTCTTTTGGCTACACCTTC. This translates into CASSLGQGSFGYTF.